These T cell receptor beta chains were read from a single sample in a study of beta chain features in type 1 diabetes. The assay was immunoSEQ multiplex PCR, and TCRdb's table has in-frame clones only and misses some. The sample records roughly 120,000 clones, 30% to 50% being singletons. The sample taken for sequencing was stem cell memory CD4+ T cells from blood. These receptors were taken from a woman aged 18-35 years in good health. Both conserved end residues are part of each CDR3. D genes are given only for firm matches. Size values are once, few and many counts, or a class for expanded clones, and some rows have none.

V	size	J	D	DNA	CDR3
TRBV27	NA	TRBJ2-1	TRBD2	TGTGCCAGCAGTTCCAGGACTAGCAACGATGAGCAGTTCTTC	CASSSRTSNDEQFF
TRBV4-3	NA	TRBJ2-2	NA	TGCGCCAGCAGCCAAGGTCTCCGGGCGGGCGGGGAGCTGTTTTTT	CASSQGLRAGGELFF
TRBV30	few	TRBJ2-3	NA	TGTGCCTGGAGTGTCCAATATACGCAGTATTTT	CAWSVQYTQYF
TRBV28	NA	TRBJ2-7	NA	TGTGCCAGCACCGACTCGACAGTCGAGCAGTACTTC	CASTDSTVEQYF
TRBV27	NA	TRBJ2-3	NA	TGTGCCAGCAGTTTATCCCGACTAACAGATACGCAGTATTTT	CASSLSRLTDTQYF
TRBV5-6	NA	TRBJ2-2	NA	TGTGCCAGCAGCTTGGTCAGGTCTGCTCACACCGGGGAGCTGTTTTTT	CASSLVRSAHTGELFF
TRBV6-5	NA	TRBJ1-1	NA	TGTGCCAGCAGTTACAGGACAGTAAACACTGAAGCTTTCTTT	CASSYRTVNTEAFF
TRBV7-9	few	TRBJ2-1	NA	TGTGCCAGCAGCTTACCCACACCCTACAATGAGCAGTTCTTC	CASSLPTPYNEQFF
TRBV18	NA	TRBJ2-2	TRBD1	TGTGCCAGCTCACCACAAGGACAGGGCAGTACCGGGGAGCTGTTTTTT	CASSPQGQGSTGELFF
TRBV11-2	NA	TRBJ2-1	NA	TGTGCCAGCAGCTTAAGGGGGGAGCAGTTCTTC	CASSLRGEQFF
TRBV29-1	NA	TRBJ2-5	NA	TGCAGCGGCTGGACAGTTCAAGAGACCCAGTACTTC	CSGWTVQETQYF
TRBV30	NA	TRBJ2-7	NA	TGTGCCTGGAGCCCTACTCCTTCCTCCTACGAGCAGTACTTC	CAWSPTPSSYEQYF
TRBV4-1	NA	TRBJ1-2	NA	TGCGCCAGCAGCCACCTATCCCCGGACAGTCCGGATGGCTACACCTTC	CASSHLSPDSPDGYTF
TRBV5-1	NA	TRBJ2-4	NA	TGCGCCAGCAGCTTGGCAGATTCCAAAAACATTCAGTACTTC	CASSLADSKNIQYF
TRBV18	few	TRBJ2-1	TRBD2	TGTGCCAGCTCAGCGGCCACGGGAGGGGGTGAGCAGTTCTTC	CASSAATGGGEQFF
TRBV28	NA	TRBJ2-3	TRBD1	TGTGCCAGCAGTTCGCCGGGACAGGGCACAGATACGCAGTATTTT	CASSSPGQGTDTQYF
TRBV11-1	NA	TRBJ1-1	NA	TGTGCCAGCAGGTACAACTTTCGGGGTACGGATGAAGCTTTCTTT	CASRYNFRGTDEAFF
TRBV5-1	NA	TRBJ2-2	NA	TGCGCCAGCAGCCCTTGGACAGCGGACACCGGGGAGCTGTTTTTT	CASSPWTADTGELFF
TRBV4-1	NA	TRBJ1-1	NA	TGCGCCAGCAGCCAAGAGAAGAGGGCGGGATATTACACTGAAGCTTTCTTT	CASSQEKRAGYYTEAFF
TRBV14	NA	TRBJ2-1	TRBD1	TGTGCCAGCACCCGAGGACAGGGGTACAATGAGCAGTTCTTC	CASTRGQGYNEQFF
TRBV28	NA	TRBJ2-5	NA	TGTGCCAGCAGTTTCCAAGGTCAGGGGAGCCAAGAGACCCAGTACTTC	CASSFQGQGSQETQYF
TRBV4-1	once	TRBJ1-2	TRBD1	TGCGCCAGCAGCCAAGCACAGGGGGGCTATGGCTACACCTTC	CASSQAQGGYGYTF
TRBV5-5	once	TRBJ2-4	TRBD1	TGTGCCAGCAGCTGGAACAGGGGGAAGTACTTC	CASSWNRGKYF
TRBV18	NA	TRBJ1-5	NA	TGTGCCAGCTCACCGGGGGGGGGCAATCAGCCCCAGCATTTT	CASSPGGGNQPQHF
TRBV28	NA	TRBJ2-2	TRBD1	TGTGCCAGCATAGTAGGGGCGTGGACAGGAGTTTACACCGGGGAGCTGTTTTTT	CASIVGAWTGVYTGELFF
TRBV10-3	NA	TRBJ2-5	TRBD2	TGTGCCATCAGTGATGGGCTAGCGGAAGAGACCCAGTACTTC	CAISDGLAEETQYF
TRBV6-5	NA	TRBJ2-1	TRBD1	TGTGCCAGCAGTCCGGGACAGGGTTACAATGAGCAGTTCTTC	CASSPGQGYNEQFF
TRBV10-3	NA	TRBJ1-1	TRBD1	TGTGCCATCAGGGGACAGGGGGCGAACACTGAAGCTTTCTTT	CAIRGQGANTEAFF
TRBV21-1	NA	TRBJ2-7	NA	TGTGCCGGAGCTGGGGAGGCCGCCTACGAGCAGTACTTC	CAGAGEAAYEQYF
TRBV30	few	TRBJ1-1	NA	TGTGCCTGGAGTGTACTCTCAGGGTTGAACACTGAAGCTTTCTTT	CAWSVLSGLNTEAFF
TRBV7-9	few	TRBJ1-1	TRBD1	TGTGCCAGCAGCTTAGCGATCAGGGGGCCCACTGAAGCTTTCTTT	CASSLAIRGPTEAFF
TRBV19	NA	TRBJ1-1	NA	TGTGCCAGTCTTGCGCGTGGGCAGACGAACACTGAAGCTTTCTTT	CASLARGQTNTEAFF
TRBV28	NA	TRBJ2-7	NA	TGTGCCAGCAGGACAGGTATCTCCTACGAGCAGTACTTC	CASRTGISYEQYF
TRBV7-2	few	TRBJ1-4	NA	TGTGCCAGCAGCTTAGCGGCAGGGTTCGGTGAAAAACTGTTTTTT	CASSLAAGFGEKLFF
TRBV11-2	NA	TRBJ2-7	TRBD2	TGTGCCAGCAGCTTTCTAGCGGGAGACTACGAGCAGTACTTC	CASSFLAGDYEQYF
TRBV11-2	few	TRBJ2-3	NA	TGTGCCAGCAGCTTCTTGATAGGGGCTAGCACAGATACGCAGTATTTT	CASSFLIGASTDTQYF
TRBV18	NA	TRBJ2-1	NA	TGTGCCAGCTCACCTCCCTCCACGGGAGCTGGGAATGAGCAGTTCTTC	CASSPPSTGAGNEQFF
TRBV6-6	NA	TRBJ1-2	NA	TGTGCCAGCAGTTACTGGGACACGGGGAACTATGGCTACACCTTC	CASSYWDTGNYGYTF
TRBV5-1	few	TRBJ2-2	NA	TGCGCCAGCAGCTTGGCGGGGTTATCTTCCGGGGAGCTGTTTTTT	CASSLAGLSSGELFF
TRBV2	NA	TRBJ1-5	TRBD1	TGTGCCAGCAGGCCGGGACAGGGGAATAGACAGCCCCAGCATTTT	CASRPGQGNRQPQHF
TRBV7-2	NA	TRBJ2-3	TRBD1	TGTGCCAGCAGCCTCTACAGGGGAGCCACAGATACGCAGTATTTT	CASSLYRGATDTQYF
TRBV11-2	once	TRBJ1-1	TRBD1	TGTGCCAGCAGCCCTCGGGACAGTGAAGCTTTCTTT	CASSPRDSEAFF
TRBV6-5	NA	TRBJ2-7	NA	TGTGCCAGCAGGCTACCCGGGATCTACGAGCAGTACTTC	CASRLPGIYEQYF
TRBV28	NA	TRBJ2-7	TRBD2	TGTGCCAGCAGCTACGACCTGTGGAACATTGTGGGGACTAGAACCGAGCAGTACTTC	CASSYDLWNIVGTRTEQYF
TRBV5-4	NA	TRBJ2-2	NA	TGTGCCAGCAGCCCCTCGGCAGGGTTGAAAAACACCGGGGAGCTGTTTTTT	CASSPSAGLKNTGELFF
TRBV4-3	few	TRBJ1-1	TRBD1	TGCGCCAGCAGCCAGGACAGGGAGGAAGCTTTCTTT	CASSQDREEAFF